The rows below give T cell receptor beta chains drawn from one sample of a study of shared clonotypes between healthy human individuals. The repertoire was sequenced with immunoSEQ multiplex PCR; TCRdb's copy has only in-frame clones and lacks some. The sample includes approximately 2.5 million clones, 85% to 95% of them seen just once. The sequenced sample was naive CD4+ T cells sorted from blood. The receptors stem from a man between 18 and 35 years old in good health. CDR3s include the opening cysteine and the closing phenylalanine or tryptophan. A D gene is named only where the DNA matches it firmly. Some rows have no size entry. The others give once, few or many, or a class for an expanded clone.

j_call: TRBJ1-6
v_call: TRBV11-2
clone_size: -
d_call: -
cdr3_nt: TGTGCCAGCAGCTCTTTAGCGGGAGGGTTGAATTCACCCCTCCACTTT
cdr3_aa: CASSSLAGGLNSPLHF

j_call: TRBJ2-3
v_call: TRBV27
clone_size: once
d_call: TRBD2
cdr3_nt: TGTGCCAGCAGTTCCCGACCTGGGACTACCGCAGATACGCAGTATTTT
cdr3_aa: CASSSRPGTTADTQYF

j_call: TRBJ1-1
v_call: TRBV6-6
clone_size: -
d_call: -
cdr3_nt: TGTGCCAGCAGCCCCGGGGCCGTTGAAGCTTTCTTT
cdr3_aa: CASSPGAVEAFF

j_call: TRBJ2-1
v_call: TRBV6-1
clone_size: -
d_call: -
cdr3_nt: TGTGCCAGCGCGCCCCAGGGTTACAATGAGCAGTTCTTC
cdr3_aa: CASAPQGYNEQFF

j_call: TRBJ2-7
v_call: TRBV2
clone_size: -
d_call: TRBD2
cdr3_nt: TGTGCCAGCACCAAGAGGGGACTAGCGGGGGGAAGCTCCTACGAGCAGTACTTC
cdr3_aa: CASTKRGLAGGSSYEQYF

j_call: TRBJ2-2
v_call: TRBV10-3
clone_size: -
d_call: -
cdr3_nt: TGTGCCATCAGTGAGTCCGGATTTACCGGGGAGCTGTTTTTT
cdr3_aa: CAISESGFTGELFF

j_call: TRBJ1-2
v_call: TRBV28
clone_size: -
d_call: -
cdr3_nt: TGTGCCAGCAGTCCCTCAGTGGGGATAGGCTATGGCTACACCTTC
cdr3_aa: CASSPSVGIGYGYTF

j_call: TRBJ1-1
v_call: TRBV5-4
clone_size: -
d_call: -
cdr3_nt: TGTGCCAGCAGCTCACCCGGGGAAAGCACTGAAGCTTTCTTT
cdr3_aa: CASSSPGESTEAFF

j_call: TRBJ1-2
v_call: TRBV2
clone_size: -
d_call: TRBD1
cdr3_nt: TGTGCCAGCAGTCCCGGGACAGGGAACTATGGCTACACCTTC
cdr3_aa: CASSPGTGNYGYTF

j_call: TRBJ2-7
v_call: TRBV19
clone_size: once
d_call: -
cdr3_nt: TGTGCCAGTAGAGTAACGGGAACGACAACCTACGAGCAGTACTTC
cdr3_aa: CASRVTGTTTYEQYF

j_call: TRBJ1-2
v_call: TRBV2
clone_size: -
d_call: -
cdr3_nt: TGTGCCAGCAGTGTCGGGGAGAACTATGGCTACACCTTC
cdr3_aa: CASSVGENYGYTF

j_call: TRBJ2-5
v_call: TRBV7-8
clone_size: once
d_call: -
cdr3_nt: TGTGCCAGCAGCCCCGGGTGGGGACAGCGGGCACAAGAGACCCAGTACTTC
cdr3_aa: CASSPGWGQRAQETQYF

j_call: TRBJ2-1
v_call: TRBV14
clone_size: -
d_call: -
cdr3_nt: TGTGCCAGCAGCCAAGATTGGGGATACAATGAGCAGTTCTTC
cdr3_aa: CASSQDWGYNEQFF

j_call: TRBJ2-1
v_call: TRBV4-1
clone_size: -
d_call: TRBD2
cdr3_nt: TGCGCCAGCAGCCAAGAACCCTTAGCGGGAGAGACTTACAATGAGCAGTTCTTC
cdr3_aa: CASSQEPLAGETYNEQFF

j_call: TRBJ2-5
v_call: TRBV4-1
clone_size: -
d_call: -
cdr3_nt: TGCGCCAGCAGCCAAACTAGGTTGGAGACCCAGTACTTC
cdr3_aa: CASSQTRLETQYF

j_call: TRBJ2-5
v_call: TRBV5-1
clone_size: -
d_call: TRBD2
cdr3_nt: TGCGCCAGCAGCTTGCAGCCCTCGGGGGGTAAAGAGACCCAGTACTTC
cdr3_aa: CASSLQPSGGKETQYF

j_call: TRBJ1-1
v_call: TRBV11-2
clone_size: -
d_call: -
cdr3_nt: TGTGCCAGCCAGGTCGGGGGGCGGGTGAACACTGAAGCTTTCTTT
cdr3_aa: CASQVGGRVNTEAFF

j_call: TRBJ2-5
v_call: TRBV9
clone_size: -
d_call: -
cdr3_nt: TGTGCCAGCAGCGTAGGCAGGGACCAAGAGACCCAGTACTTC
cdr3_aa: CASSVGRDQETQYF

j_call: TRBJ1-6
v_call: TRBV5-1
clone_size: -
d_call: -
cdr3_nt: TGCGCCAGCAGTTTGTCCAATCCGACAGATATTAATTCACCCCTCCACTTT
cdr3_aa: CASSLSNPTDINSPLHF

j_call: TRBJ1-1
v_call: TRBV6-6
clone_size: -
d_call: TRBD1
cdr3_nt: TGTGCCAGCAGTCGGACAGGCAATATGAACACTGAAGCTTTCTTT
cdr3_aa: CASSRTGNMNTEAFF

j_call: TRBJ1-1
v_call: TRBV7-3
clone_size: -
d_call: -
cdr3_nt: TGTGCCAGCAGCGAAGTGGGGGGGATCACTGAAGCTTTCTTT
cdr3_aa: CASSEVGGITEAFF

j_call: TRBJ2-7
v_call: TRBV28
clone_size: -
d_call: TRBD2
cdr3_nt: TGTGCCAGCAGCTTAGGCGGGGGGCATAACTACGAGCAGTACTTC
cdr3_aa: CASSLGGGHNYEQYF

j_call: TRBJ1-4
v_call: TRBV7-9
clone_size: -
d_call: TRBD1
cdr3_nt: TGTGCCAGCAGCTTAGGTACAGGGGCCAGCTATGAAAAACTGTTTTTT
cdr3_aa: CASSLGTGASYEKLFF